The rows below give T cell receptor beta chains drawn from one sample of a study of cytomegalovirus exposure and HLA in healthy donors. Sequencing was performed with immunoSEQ multiplex PCR; in TCRdb, only in-frame clones are kept and a portion is missing. The sample consists of approximately 70,000 clones, 55% to 75% of them appearing once. Input material: PBMCs. Receptor source: a woman aged 40-49 years in good health and CMV-seropositive. Each CDR3 is given with its conserved first and last residue. The D gene is left open where the match is weak.

V,D,J,CDR3
TRBV5-5,.,TRBJ1-5,CASSLRSNQPQHF
TRBV5-4,TRBD1,TRBJ1-2,CASSFTGVVYGYTF
TRBV6-6,.,TRBJ2-5,CASSHPLAAQYF
TRBV29-1,.,TRBJ2-2,CSAEQGGGTGELFF
TRBV5-1,.,TRBJ1-1,CASSFGGNTEAFF
TRBV5-1,.,TRBJ1-1,CASSMTGGNTEAFF
TRBV9,.,TRBJ2-7,CASSVGWGDYEQYF
TRBV4-1,TRBD1,TRBJ2-5,CASSQGDRDQETQYF
TRBV5-1,.,TRBJ1-2,CASSLNSYGYTF
TRBV20-1,.,TRBJ1-1,CSATPRGEAFF
TRBV9,.,TRBJ1-6,CASSVASLISYNSPLHF
TRBV6-6,TRBD1,TRBJ1-6,CASSYTGVNSPLHF
TRBV21-1,.,TRBJ2-1,CASSKAGQSPTYNEQFF
TRBV6-5,TRBD2,TRBJ2-1,CATSLAEYNEQFF
TRBV5-5,.,TRBJ2-5,CASRRVPQETQYF